Sequencing of this T cell receptor beta chain was carried out in a study of brain T cells in children with intractable seizures. Concerning this clone itself: Its antigen is not known.

At least one anti-epileptic drug was given before surgery. Notes on the study in general: Viral specificity was inferred only from CDR3 similarity; HCMV serostatus was unknown.

The V and J ends lost 10 bases and 0 bases respectively, with 11 bases between them. Germline V lookup: CDR1 MNHEY, CDR2 SMNVEV (reference sequence). This CDR3 has 13 amino acids. The table came from immunoSEQ multiplex PCR; TCRdb's copy has only in-frame clones and leaves some out. The sample carries around 38,000 clones, around nine tenths recorded once. This sequence was found in a girl aged 2 to 10 with tuberous sclerosis and intractable seizures. J is TRBJ2-3 and V is TRBV27; D is unclear. Sequencing used peripheral blood, obtained at surgery. CDR3 DNA: TGTGCCACCGAAGGGCTTAGCACAGATACGCAGTATTTT. It is translated as CATEGLSTDTQYF.